Reported below is one T cell receptor beta chain. Its antigen is still unknown. Regarding time point: pretreatment peripheral blood. Each patient's cancer was a locally advanced or metastatic urothelial carcinoma. Pretreatment and on-treatment samples were taken, numbering 1 to 8 per patient. Some clones are missing from TCRdb's copy, which holds only in-frame ones; the method was immunoSEQ multiplex PCR. This sample has approximately 48,000 clones, with about 83% found just once. The data derive from a study of PD-L1 blockade in urothelial cancer. Study information: When blood samples were assessed, the median T cell count was 141,255.

Overall study findings and caveats: Durable-benefit patients showed greater tumor-associated blood clone expansion at 3 weeks.

The CDR3 is 13 residues long. Germline V gives CDR1 SGHDT, CDR2 YYEEEE. The V gene lost 2 bases and the J gene lost 3 bases, with 9 bases spanning the gap. The chain has TRBV5-6 and TRBJ2-7; the D is unclear. Sequenced here: PBMCs, sampled around atezolizumab (anti-PD-L1) treatment. This sequence was found in an older woman with urothelial cancer. CDR3 DNA sequence: TGTGCCAGCAGCTTAGGAGTCAACTACGAGCAGTACTTC. The encoded protein is CASSLGVNYEQYF.